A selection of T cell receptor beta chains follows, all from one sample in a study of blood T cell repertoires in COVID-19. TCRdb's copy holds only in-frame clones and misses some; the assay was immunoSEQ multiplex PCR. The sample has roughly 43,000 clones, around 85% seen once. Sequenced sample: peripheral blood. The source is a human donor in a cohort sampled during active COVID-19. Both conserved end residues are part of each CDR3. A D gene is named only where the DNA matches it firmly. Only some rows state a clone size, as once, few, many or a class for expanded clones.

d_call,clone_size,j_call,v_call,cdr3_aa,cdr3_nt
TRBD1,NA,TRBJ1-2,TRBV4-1,CASSPADRVNYGYTF,TGCGCCAGCAGCCCCGCGGACAGGGTTAACTATGGCTACACCTTC
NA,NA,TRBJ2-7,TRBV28,CASRPSNRPYEQYF,TGTGCCAGCAGACCCAGCAACAGACCCTACGAGCAGTACTTC
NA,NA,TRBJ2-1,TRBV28,CASSLEQAVNEQFF,TGTGCCAGCAGTTTAGAACAGGCCGTCAATGAGCAGTTCTTC
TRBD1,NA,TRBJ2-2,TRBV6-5,CASSRGTGRTGELFF,TGTGCCAGCAGCCGGGGGACAGGGCGGACCGGGGAGCTGTTTTTT
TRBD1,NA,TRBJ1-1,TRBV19,CAMRQGHANTEAFF,TGTGCAATGAGACAGGGCCATGCGAACACTGAAGCTTTCTTT
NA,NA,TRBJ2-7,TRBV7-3,CASSFGQPGAYEQYF,TGTGCCAGCAGCTTTGGACAGCCCGGGGCCTACGAGCAGTACTTC
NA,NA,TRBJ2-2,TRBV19,CASSTGTRRTGELFF,TGTGCCAGTAGCACCGGGACTCGGCGGACCGGGGAGCTGTTTTTT
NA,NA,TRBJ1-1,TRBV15,CATSRDRVGRNTEAFF,TGTGCCACCAGCAGAGATCGGGTAGGGAGGAACACTGAAGCTTTCTTT
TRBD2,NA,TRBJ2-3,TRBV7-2,CASSLGGGRTDTQYF,TGTGCCAGCAGCTTGGGCGGGGGGCGCACAGATACGCAGTATTTT
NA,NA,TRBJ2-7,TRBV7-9,CASSFTGTYEQYF,TGTGCCAGCAGCTTCACAGGGACCTACGAGCAGTACTTC
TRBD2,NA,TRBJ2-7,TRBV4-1,CASSLQSSGGYEQYF,TGCGCCAGCAGCCTTCAGTCCAGCGGGGGATACGAGCAGTACTTC
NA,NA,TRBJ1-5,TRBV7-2,CASSYGVVNQPQHF,TGTGCCAGCAGCTACGGGGTCGTTAATCAGCCCCAGCATTTT
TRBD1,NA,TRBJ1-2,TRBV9,CASSPGQGDGYTF,TGTGCCAGCAGCCCGGGACAGGGAGATGGCTACACCTTC
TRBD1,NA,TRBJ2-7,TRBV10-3,CAISGGQAYEQYF,TGTGCCATCAGTGGGGGACAGGCCTACGAGCAGTACTTC
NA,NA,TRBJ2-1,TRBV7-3,CASSLLNRDSYNEQFF,TGTGCCAGCAGCTTACTTAACAGGGACTCCTACAATGAGCAGTTCTTC
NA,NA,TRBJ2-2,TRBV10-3,CAIEGGTGELFF,TGTGCCATCGAAGGAGGGACCGGGGAGCTGTTTTTT
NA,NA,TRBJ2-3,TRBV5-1,CASSLRPGADTQYF,TGCGCCAGCAGCTTACGGCCAGGGGCAGATACGCAGTATTTT
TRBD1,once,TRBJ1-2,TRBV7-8,CASSPSTTGVGGYTF,TGTGCCAGCAGCCCCTCGACCACAGGGGTCGGCGGCTACACCTTC
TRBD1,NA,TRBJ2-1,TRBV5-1,CASSPGTGAYNEQFF,TGCGCCAGCAGCCCCGGGACAGGGGCCTACAATGAGCAGTTCTTC
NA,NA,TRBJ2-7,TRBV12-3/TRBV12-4,CASSPGGRLEQYF,TGTGCCAGCAGCCCAGGGGGGCGCTTGGAGCAGTACTTC
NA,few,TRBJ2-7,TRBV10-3,CAISTGITSYEQYF,TGTGCCATCAGCACAGGGATAACCTCCTACGAGCAGTACTTC
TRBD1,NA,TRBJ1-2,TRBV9,CASSVGTGNYGYTF,TGTGCCAGCAGCGTAGGGACAGGAAACTATGGCTACACCTTC
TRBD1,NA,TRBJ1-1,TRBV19,CASSRASGQSAEAFF,TGTGCCAGTAGTAGAGCGTCGGGACAGTCCGCTGAAGCTTTCTTT